Listed here is a single T cell receptor (beta chain). These data come from a study of blood T cell repertoires in COVID-19. Study-wide context: COVID-19 samples from acute and convalescent phases originated in the United States, Italy and Spain. PBMCs, B-cell-depleted T cells, or T cells were the source of the cDNA or gDNA that made up the material.

The CDR3 sequence is 14 residues long. Germline lookup yields CDR1 SGDLS and CDR2 YYNGEE. Trimming at V came to 4 bases and at J to 4 bases, leaving 5 bases not matched to a gene. TCRdb's table, derived via immunoSEQ multiplex PCR, lists solely in-frame clones and lacks some. The sample holds 200,000 to 250,000 clones; approximately 80% are singletons and the top ten take around 6.4%. Sequencing input: peripheral blood. This TCR was recovered from a woman aged 55 to 70 with active or convalescent COVID-19. The genes are TRBV9 and TRBJ2-1; 7 nucleotides match TRBD2. The CDR3: CASSPRDYYNEQFF. In nucleotides, the CDR3 is TGTGCCAGCAGCCCGCGGGACTATTACAATGAGCAGTTCTTC. Full variable domain (remainder filled in from reference TRBV9 and TRBJ2-1): DSGVTQTPKHLITATGQRVTLRCSPRSGDLSVYWYQQSLDQGLQFLIQYYNGEERAKGNILERFSAQQFPDLHSELNLSSLELGDSALYFCASSPRDYYNEQFFGPGTRLTVL.